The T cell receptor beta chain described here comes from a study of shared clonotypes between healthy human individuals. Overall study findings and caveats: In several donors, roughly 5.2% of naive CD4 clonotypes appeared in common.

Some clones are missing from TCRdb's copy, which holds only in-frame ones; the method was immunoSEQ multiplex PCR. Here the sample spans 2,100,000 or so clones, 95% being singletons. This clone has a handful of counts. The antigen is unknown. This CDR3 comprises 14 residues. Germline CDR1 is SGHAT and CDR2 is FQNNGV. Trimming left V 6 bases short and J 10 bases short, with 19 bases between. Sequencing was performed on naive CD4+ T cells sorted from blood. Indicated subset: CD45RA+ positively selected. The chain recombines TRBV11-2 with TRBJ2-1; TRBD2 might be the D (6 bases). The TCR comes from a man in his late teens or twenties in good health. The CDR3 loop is CASRFRGILGEQFF. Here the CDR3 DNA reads TGTGCCAGCAGATTCCGGGGGATCTTAGGAGAGCAGTTCTTC.